The clone carrying this TCR beta chain was observed at least ten times. Its antigen is not identified. This record comes from a study of response to subunit inactivated influenza vaccine. Whole-study results and caveats: T cells newly recruited by each seasonal influenza vaccination are few, the authors suggested.

The CDR3 loop spans 15 amino acids. CDR1 and CDR2 from the germline V gene are SQVTM and ANQGSEA. With 3 bases clipped from V and 5 bases from J, the junction kept 10 bases outside the gene matches. MiXCR, run by TCRdb on the RT-PCR reads, gives a single entry per CDR3 protein. The sample records approximately 500,000 distinct CDR3 sequences, approximately 24% being singletons. These data were likewise used in another study, on T cells expressing NK-cell markers. This second report adds: The TCR beta cDNA came from 5'RACE template switching with UMIs. Sorted CD3+CD56+NKG2C+, CD3+CD56+NKG2C- and CD3+CD56-NKG2C+ T-cell subsets were beta-chain profiled. Of the CD8+ T cell pool in more than 5 donors, roughly 1.0-8% was accounted for by dominant NKG2C+ clonotypes. The HCMV specificity of the expanded NKG2C+ T cell clones stayed unresolved.

Sequences were derived from CD4+ T cells sorted from PBMCs, sampled 12 days after vaccination. The rearrangement joins TRBV29-1 to TRBJ2-3; TRBD2 matches at 8 bases. The receptor comes from a man aged 45-65 years who received an inactivated influenza vaccine. Written as DNA, the CDR3 is TGCAGCGTTGAGGGACTAGTAGGGATCCGAGATACGCAGTATTTT. Its translation: CSVEGLVGIRDTQYF.